This T cell receptor (beta chain) was sequenced in a study of T cells in Graves' hyperthyroidism and ophthalmopathy. Amplified TCR beta CDR3 regions derived from RNA transcripts. A first-round RT-PCR of the TCR CDR3 used the HTBI primer set. TCRdb passed the multiplex PCR reads through MiXCR, listing each CDR3 protein once. This table holds under 400,000 distinct CDR3 sequences, roughly 15% found once. Germline V gene sequence: CDR1 LNHDA, CDR2 SQIVND (reference sequence). This CDR3 region has 14 residues. Between the trimmed V and J ends, which lost 1 base and 3 bases, there was a span of 10 bases. Sequenced sample: blood. The rearrangement uses TRBV19 and TRBJ2-7; D is unresolved. The TCR was taken from a woman in her sixties with Graves' ophthalmopathy. For the CDR3, the DNA is TGTGCCAGTAGTATAGTCGGGCCAGACTACGAGCAGTACTTC. This codes for CASSIVGPDYEQYF.